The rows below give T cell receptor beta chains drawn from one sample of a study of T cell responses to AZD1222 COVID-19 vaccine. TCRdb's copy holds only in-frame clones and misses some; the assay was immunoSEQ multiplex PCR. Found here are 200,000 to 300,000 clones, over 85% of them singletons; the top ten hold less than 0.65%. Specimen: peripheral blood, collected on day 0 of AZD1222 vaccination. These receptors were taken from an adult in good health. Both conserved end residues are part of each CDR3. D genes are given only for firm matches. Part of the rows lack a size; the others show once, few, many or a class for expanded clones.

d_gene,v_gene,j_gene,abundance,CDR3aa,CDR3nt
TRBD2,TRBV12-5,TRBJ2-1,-,CASGLVLAGGYNEQFF,TGTGCTAGTGGTTTGGTACTAGCGGGGGGTTACAATGAGCAGTTCTTC
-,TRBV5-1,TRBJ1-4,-,CASSLEEREKLFF,TGCGCCAGCAGCTTGGAGGAGCGGGAAAAACTGTTTTTT
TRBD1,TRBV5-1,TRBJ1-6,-,CASSLTGESVHF,TGCGCCAGCAGCTTGACAGGGGAGAGTGTCCACTTT
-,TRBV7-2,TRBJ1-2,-,CASSLTFSVDFYGYTF,TGTGCCAGCAGCTTAACGTTTTCCGTAGACTTCTATGGCTACACCTTC
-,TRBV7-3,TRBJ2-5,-,CASSVTSGETQYF,TGTGCCAGCAGCGTGACTAGTGGCGAGACCCAGTACTTC
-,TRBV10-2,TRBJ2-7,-,CASNKGTDSSEQYF,TGCGCCAGCAATAAAGGGACGGACAGTAGCGAGCAGTACTTC
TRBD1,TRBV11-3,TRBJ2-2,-,CASSSGTANTGELFF,TGTGCCAGCAGCTCCGGGACAGCTAACACCGGGGAGCTGTTTTTT
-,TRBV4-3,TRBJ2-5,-,CASSLSGEYGETQYF,TGCGCCAGCAGCCTCTCAGGGGAGTATGGAGAGACCCAGTACTTC
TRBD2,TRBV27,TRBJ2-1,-,CASSRTSGRTNNEQFF,TGTGCCAGCAGTAGGACTAGCGGGAGGACAAACAATGAGCAGTTCTTC
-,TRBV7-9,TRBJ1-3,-,CASSHEIPGNTIYF,TGTGCCAGCAGCCACGAAATTCCAGGAAACACCATATATTTT
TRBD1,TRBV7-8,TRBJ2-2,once,CATPGQGNIGELFF,TGTGCCACCCCGGGACAGGGTAATATCGGGGAGCTGTTTTTT
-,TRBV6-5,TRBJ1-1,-,CASRDWDNTEAFF,TGTGCCAGCAGGGACTGGGATAACACTGAAGCTTTCTTT
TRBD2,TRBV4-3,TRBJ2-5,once,CASSQEGGRAQETQYF,TGCGCCAGCAGCCAAGAGGGCGGGAGGGCCCAAGAGACCCAGTACTTC
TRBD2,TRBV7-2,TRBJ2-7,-,CASSPTAGAGAYEQYF,TGTGCCAGCAGCCCCACGGCTGGAGCGGGAGCCTACGAGCAGTACTTC
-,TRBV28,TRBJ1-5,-,CASSSEVGSDQPQHF,TGTGCCAGCAGTTCCGAGGTTGGGTCTGATCAGCCCCAGCATTTT
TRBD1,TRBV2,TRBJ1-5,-,CASSTRTGSNQPQHF,TGTGCCAGCAGCACAAGGACAGGGAGTAATCAGCCCCAGCATTTT
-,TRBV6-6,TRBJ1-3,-,CASGPGRLSRNTIYF,TGTGCCAGCGGCCCCGGGAGGCTTTCTAGAAACACCATATATTTT
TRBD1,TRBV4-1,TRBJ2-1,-,CASSQGWDSASSYNEQFF,TGCGCCAGCAGCCAGGGCTGGGACAGCGCAAGCTCCTACAATGAGCAGTTCTTC
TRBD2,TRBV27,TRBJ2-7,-,CASSTTSGVYEQYF,TGTGCCAGCAGTACAACTAGCGGGGTCTACGAGCAGTACTTC
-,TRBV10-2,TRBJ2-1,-,CASSDSNEQFF,TGCGCCAGCAGTGATTCCAATGAGCAGTTCTTC
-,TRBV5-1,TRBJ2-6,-,CASSLAGVQASGANVLTF,TGCGCCAGCAGCTTGGCCGGGGTGCAAGCCTCTGGGGCCAACGTCCTGACTTTC
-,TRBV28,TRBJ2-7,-,CATRLGDEQYF,TGTGCCACCCGGCTGGGGGACGAGCAGTACTTC
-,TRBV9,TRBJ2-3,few,CASSPRLDTQYF,TGTGCCAGCAGCCCCCGGTTAGATACGCAGTATTTT
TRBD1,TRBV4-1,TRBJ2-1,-,CASSPGQGALNEQFF,TGCGCCAGCAGCCCCGGACAGGGGGCGCTTAATGAGCAGTTCTTC
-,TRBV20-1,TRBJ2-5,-,CSARGETQYF,TGCAGTGCCAGAGGGGAGACCCAGTACTTC
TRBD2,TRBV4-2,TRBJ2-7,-,CASSQQTGTSEKQYF,TGTGCCAGCAGCCAACAAACCGGGACTAGCGAGAAGCAGTACTTC
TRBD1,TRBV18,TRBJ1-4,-,CASSPAGGGEKLFF,TGTGCCAGCTCACCCGCAGGGGGCGGTGAAAAACTGTTTTTT
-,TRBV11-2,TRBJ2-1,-,CASSLQREGQFF,TGTGCCAGCAGCTTACAGCGAGAGGGGCAGTTCTTC
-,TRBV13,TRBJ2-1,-,CASSLYGLPNEQFF,TGTGCCAGCAGCCTATACGGACTACCCAATGAGCAGTTCTTC
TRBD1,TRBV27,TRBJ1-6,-,CASSLEGQGYSPLHF,TGTGCCAGCAGTTTAGAGGGACAGGGCTATTCACCCCTCCACTTT
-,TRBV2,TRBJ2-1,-,CASSLQGKDNEQFF,TGTGCCAGCAGCCTCCAGGGGAAGGACAATGAGCAGTTCTTC
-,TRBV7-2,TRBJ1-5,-,CASSLTGTANQPQHF,TGTGCCAGCAGCTTAACGGGGACGGCAAATCAGCCCCAGCATTTT
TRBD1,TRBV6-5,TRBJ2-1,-,CASSWDSSYNEQFF,TGTGCCAGCAGCTGGGACAGCTCCTACAATGAGCAGTTCTTC
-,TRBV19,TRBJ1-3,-,CASKERPPSGNTIYF,TGTGCCAGTAAGGAGCGGCCGCCTTCTGGAAACACCATATATTTT
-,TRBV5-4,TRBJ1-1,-,CASSPERENTEAFF,TGTGCCAGCAGCCCGGAGAGGGAAAACACTGAAGCTTTCTTT
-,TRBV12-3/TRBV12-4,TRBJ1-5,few,CASSFWDNQPQHF,TGTGCCAGCAGTTTCTGGGATAATCAGCCCCAGCATTTT
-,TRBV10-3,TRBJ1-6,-,CAISAGSINSPLHF,TGTGCCATCAGTGCGGGATCAATTAATTCACCCCTCCACTTT
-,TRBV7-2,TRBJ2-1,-,CASSAVPGTYNEQFF,TGTGCCAGCAGCGCGGTCCCGGGAACCTACAATGAGCAGTTCTTC
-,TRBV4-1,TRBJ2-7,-,CASSQAGHSYEQYF,TGCGCCAGCAGCCAAGCGGGGCACTCCTACGAGCAGTACTTC
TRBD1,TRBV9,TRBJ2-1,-,CASSDRDRWNEQFF,TGTGCCAGCAGCGATCGGGACAGGTGGAATGAGCAGTTCTTC
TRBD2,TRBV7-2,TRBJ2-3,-,CASSLLGLASTDTQYF,TGTGCCAGCAGCCTCCTCGGACTAGCCTCTACAGATACGCAGTATTTT
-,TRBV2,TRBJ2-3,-,CASSVSSYTDTQYF,TGTGCCAGCAGTGTTAGCAGCTACACAGATACGCAGTATTTT
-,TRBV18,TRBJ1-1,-,CASSPQAGLNTEAFF,TGTGCCAGCTCACCACAGGCAGGACTAAACACTGAAGCTTTCTTT
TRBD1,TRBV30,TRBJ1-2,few,CAWSDSGQGGYTF,TGTGCCTGGAGCGATTCGGGACAGGGGGGCTACACCTTC
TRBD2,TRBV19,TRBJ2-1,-,CASSTLLAGGSGEQFF,TGTGCCAGTAGTACGTTACTAGCGGGAGGAAGCGGTGAGCAGTTCTTC
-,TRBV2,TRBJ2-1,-,CASSVGPRSYNEQFF,TGTGCCAGCAGTGTGGGACCACGTTCCTACAATGAGCAGTTCTTC
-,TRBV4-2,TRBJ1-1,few,CASSTPLHRNTEAFF,TGTGCCAGCAGCACCCCCCTACACAGGAACACTGAAGCTTTCTTT
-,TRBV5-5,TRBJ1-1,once,CASSLSGDTEAFF,TGTGCCAGCAGCTTATCGGGGGACACTGAAGCTTTCTTT
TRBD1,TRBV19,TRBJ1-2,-,CAIQGAYGYTF,TGTGCCATTCAGGGGGCGTATGGCTACACCTTC
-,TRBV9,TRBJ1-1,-,CASSAGGGREAFF,TGTGCCAGCAGCGCCGGAGGGGGGCGTGAAGCTTTCTTT
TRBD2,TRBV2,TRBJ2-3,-,CASSALAGGGTDTQYF,TGTGCCAGCAGTGCACTAGCGGGGGGAGGGACAGATACGCAGTATTTT
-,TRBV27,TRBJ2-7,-,CASSLDSVSSYEQYF,TGTGCCAGCAGTTTAGACAGCGTGAGCTCCTACGAGCAGTACTTC
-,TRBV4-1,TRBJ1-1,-,CASSHDVEAFF,TGCGCCAGCAGCCATGACGTTGAAGCTTTCTTT
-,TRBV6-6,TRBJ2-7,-,CASSRAAYEQYF,TGTGCCAGCTCGAGGGCAGCCTACGAGCAGTACTTC